This entry concerns a single T cell receptor beta chain. It has no known antigen specificity. An end of the junction differs from the germline gene, which may be a read error. RNA was extracted from bulk unsorted tissue and checked for quality with a NanoDrop ND-1000 and an Agilent 2100. Newly diagnosed lung cancer patients without prior chemotherapy who had been admitted for thoracic surgery in China between August and November 2014 were enrolled as donors. The study excluded patients who had received radiotherapy or chemotherapy before or who had another cancer at the same time. Surgical tissue pieces of about 1-2.3 cm3 were preserved in RNAlater solution and were kept at -80 degrees C until use. The sample is drawn from a study of tumor and adjacent non-tumor tissue in lung cancer listed by TCRdb under 2018. Study-wide context: By cancer type, the cohort comprised 12 adenocarcinoma patients, a couple of squamous cell carcinoma patients and 1 small cell lung cancer patient. The study compared bulk TCRbeta repertoires between lung tumor tissue and matched distant non-tumor lung tissue from approximately 14 lung cancer patients. Sequencing generated a total of more than 100 million productive TCRbeta reads, averaging roughly 4.3 million reads per sample. Some 30 paired specimens, one tumor and one normal lung sample per patient, were profiled by TCRbeta CDR3 sequencing. The 15 or so patients were aged roughly 31 to 80 years, included roughly ten men and 5 women, and had TNM stage I to III disease.

The method was multiplex PCR. The listed sequencing device is Illumina HiSeq 2500. TCRbeta libraries were constructed through three rounds of nested PCR with primers (Table S4) according to protocols modified from ARM-PCR. Before sequencing, PCR products of 200-500 bp were excised from the gel and purified with the QIAquick gel extraction kit. Under the source paper's analysis protocol: Reads were cleaned with Trimmomatic, merged with FLASH into complete CDR3 sequences, and assigned to V(D)J germline segments with MiTCR. Clonal diversity was calculated as the inverse Simpson's index using VDJtools. A read counted as productive if the sequence was in-frame and lacked a premature stop codon. In-frame beta chains were kept once TCRdb had trimmed the public reads at Q25 with fastp and called clones with MiXCR. All rows with the same CDR3 protein become a single entry with the most common DNA and genes. The V and J calls, along with clone size, are taken from TCRdb and not from the paper's own processing. The sample profile shows 130,000 or so distinct CDR3 sequences; 60% to 70% of them were found once. About 13% of the sample rests with the top ten.

Overall study results and their limits: Peripheral blood was not sequenced, so blood TCRbeta repertoires were not examined in the lung cancer patients of the study. The top 100 clones made up a significantly larger cumulative share of the repertoire in normal lung than in tumor tissue. Significantly higher TCR diversity was found in younger patients, and higher tumor TCR diversity was associated with shorter overall and disease-free survival. Tumor tissue showed significantly higher TCR diversity (inverse Simpson) than normal lung tissue, at around 450 vs 150 (P = 0.0075, Mann-Whitney U test). Neither the sequencing platform nor unique molecular identifiers are mentioned in the methods. With only about 16 patients in the cohort, the authors noted that larger samples and more detailed clinical data are needed.

The CDR3 has 14 amino acids, counting the end cysteine and phenylalanine. The retained sequence is limited to the CDR3, 42 bases, with the frame set at the first base. Via the germline V gene, CDR1 is MNHEY and CDR2 SVGAGI. Sequenced material: lung tumor tissue. The TCR comes from a man younger than 40 with non-small cell lung cancer. Here the chain combines TRBV6-5 and TRBJ2-7; TRBD1 is possibly the D segment (5 matching bases). The nucleotide sequence is given as TGTGCTAGCAGTTACCATTATAGGGGATACGAGCAGTACTTC. Protein translation: CASSYHYRGYEQYF.